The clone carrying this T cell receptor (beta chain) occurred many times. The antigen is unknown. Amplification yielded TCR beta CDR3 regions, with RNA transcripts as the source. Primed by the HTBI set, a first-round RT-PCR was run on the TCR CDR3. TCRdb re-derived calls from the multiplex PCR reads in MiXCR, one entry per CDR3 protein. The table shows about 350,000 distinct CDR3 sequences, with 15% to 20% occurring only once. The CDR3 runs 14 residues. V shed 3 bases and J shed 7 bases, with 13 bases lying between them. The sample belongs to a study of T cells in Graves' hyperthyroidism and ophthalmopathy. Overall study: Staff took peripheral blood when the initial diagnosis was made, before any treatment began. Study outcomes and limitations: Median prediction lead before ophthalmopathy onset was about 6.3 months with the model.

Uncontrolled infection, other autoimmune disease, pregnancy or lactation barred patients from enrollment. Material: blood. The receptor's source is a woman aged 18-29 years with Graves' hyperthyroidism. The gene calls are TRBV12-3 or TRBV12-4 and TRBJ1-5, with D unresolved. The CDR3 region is CASSFHGEAQPQHF. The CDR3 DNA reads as TGTGCCAGCAGTTTCCATGGGGAGGCCCAGCCCCAGCATTTT.